This T cell receptor beta chain comes out of a study of Graves' ophthalmopathy and Graves' hyperthyroidism. Using RNA transcripts, the TCR beta CDR3 regions were amplified. HTBI primers primed a first-round RT-PCR, and a second-round multiplex PCR followed. TCRdb itself ran the multiplex PCR reads through MiXCR, one entry per CDR3 protein. The data contain some 1.1 million distinct CDR3 sequences, about 35% of them singletons. Only newly diagnosed hyperthyroidism patients aged 18 to 65, with under 2 months' duration, were enrolled. The sequenced sample consisted of peripheral blood or thyroid tissue (not recorded which). This TCR was recovered from an adult man with Graves' hyperthyroidism.

The CDR3 protein is CAIRAGMMVYTF. The CDR3 DNA sequence: TGTGCCATCAGGGCAGGGATGATGGTCTACACCTTC. The chain combines TRBV6-5 with TRBJ1-2, with D possibly TRBD1 on 5 matching bases. CDR1 and CDR2 (germline): MNHEY, SVGAGI. With 10 bases removed from V and 10 bases from J, the gap between germline ends came to 19 bases. The CDR3 is made up of 12 amino acids.